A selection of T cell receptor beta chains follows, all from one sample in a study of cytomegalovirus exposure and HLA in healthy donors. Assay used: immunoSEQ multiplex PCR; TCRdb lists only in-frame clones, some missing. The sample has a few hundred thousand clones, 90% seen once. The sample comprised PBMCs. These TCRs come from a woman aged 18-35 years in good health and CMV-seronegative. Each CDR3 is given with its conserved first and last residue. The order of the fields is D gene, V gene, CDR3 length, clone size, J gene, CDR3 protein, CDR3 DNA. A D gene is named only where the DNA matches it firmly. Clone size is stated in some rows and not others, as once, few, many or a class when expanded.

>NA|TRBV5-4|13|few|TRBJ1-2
CASRRQGGYGYTF
TGTGCCAGCAGAAGGCAGGGAGGCTATGGCTACACCTTC
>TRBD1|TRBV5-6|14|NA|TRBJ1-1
CASSSDRRNTEAFF
TGTGCCAGCAGCTCGGACAGGAGAAACACTGAAGCTTTCTTT
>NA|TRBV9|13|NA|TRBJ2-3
CASSVTGTDTQYF
TGTGCCAGCAGCGTTACAGGCACAGATACGCAGTATTTT
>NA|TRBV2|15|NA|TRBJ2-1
CASSERDGPHHEQFF
TGTGCCAGCAGTGAGCGGGACGGACCTCACCATGAGCAGTTCTTC
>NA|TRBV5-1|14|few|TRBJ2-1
CASSQGPPTNEQFF
TGCGCCAGCAGCCAGGGCCCTCCTACAAATGAGCAGTTCTTC
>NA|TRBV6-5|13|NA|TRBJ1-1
CASSYNGRTEAFF
TGTGCCAGCAGTTACAATGGCCGAACTGAAGCTTTCTTT
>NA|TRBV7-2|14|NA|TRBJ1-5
CASSLRVSNQPQHF
TGTGCCAGCAGCCTGAGGGTAAGCAATCAGCCCCAGCATTTT
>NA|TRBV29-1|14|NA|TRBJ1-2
CSARDPSSVYGYTF
TGCAGCGCCCGGGACCCCTCTAGCGTCTATGGCTACACCTTC
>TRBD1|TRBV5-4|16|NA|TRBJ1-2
CASSPTGTGDNYGYTF
TGTGCCAGCAGCCCGACCGGGACAGGGGACAACTATGGCTACACCTTC
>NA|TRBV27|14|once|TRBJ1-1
CASSSYGLLTEAFF
TGTGCCAGCAGTTCGTACGGACTGTTGACGGAAGCTTTCTTT
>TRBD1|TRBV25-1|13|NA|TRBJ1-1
CASSAQGYTEAFF
TGTGCCAGCAGTGCACAGGGGTACACTGAAGCTTTCTTT
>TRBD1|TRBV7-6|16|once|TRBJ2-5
CASSSPQGAGQETQYF
TGTGCCAGCAGCTCCCCACAGGGGGCGGGTCAAGAGACCCAGTACTTC
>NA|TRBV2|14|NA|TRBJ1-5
CASSSERGNQPQHF
TGTGCCAGCAGTTCGGAGCGTGGCAATCAGCCCCAGCATTTT
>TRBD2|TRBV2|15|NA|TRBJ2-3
CASSVGTSGTDTQYF
TGTGCCAGCAGTGTGGGGACTAGCGGCACTGATACGCAGTATTTT
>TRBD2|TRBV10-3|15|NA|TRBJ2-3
CATGLAGGVTDTQYF
TGTGCCACCGGACTAGCGGGGGGGGTCACAGATACGCAGTATTTT
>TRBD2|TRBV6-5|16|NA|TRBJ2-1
CASSYSLAGGYNEQFF
TGTGCCAGCAGTTACTCGCTAGCGGGGGGATACAATGAGCAGTTCTTC
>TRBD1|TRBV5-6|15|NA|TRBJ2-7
CASRAKGQGPYEQYF
TGTGCCAGCAGGGCAAAGGGACAGGGACCCTACGAGCAGTACTTC
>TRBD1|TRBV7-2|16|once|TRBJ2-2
CASSLLDRANTGELFF
TGTGCCAGCAGCTTACTGGACAGGGCGAACACCGGGGAGCTGTTTTTT
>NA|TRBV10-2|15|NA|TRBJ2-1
CASSESERAYNEQFF
TGCGCCAGCAGTGAGTCGGAGCGAGCGTACAATGAGCAGTTCTTC
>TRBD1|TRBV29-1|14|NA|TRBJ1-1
CSVQQTGGPTEAFF
TGCAGCGTCCAACAGACAGGGGGCCCCACTGAAGCTTTCTTT
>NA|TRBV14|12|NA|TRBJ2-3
CASSSSGDTQYF
TGTGCCAGCAGCTCGTCAGGGGATACGCAGTATTTT
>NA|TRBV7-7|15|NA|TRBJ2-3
CASSLGRGATDTQYF
TGTGCCAGCAGCCTCGGACGGGGGGCCACAGATACGCAGTATTTT
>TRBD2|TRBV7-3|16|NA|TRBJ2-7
CASSQEAGATSYEQYF
TGTGCCAGCAGCCAAGAAGCGGGGGCCACCTCCTACGAGCAGTACTTC
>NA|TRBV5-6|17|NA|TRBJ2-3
CASSLKTRDSGTDTQYF
TGTGCCAGCAGCTTGAAAACCCGGGACTCAGGCACAGATACGCAGTATTTT
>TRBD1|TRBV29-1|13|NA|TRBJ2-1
CSGTGQGHIEQFF
TGCAGCGGGACGGGACAGGGTCATATCGAGCAGTTCTTC
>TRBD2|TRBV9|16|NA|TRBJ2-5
CASSRLAGGPQETQYF
TGTGCCAGCAGCCGTTTAGCGGGGGGCCCCCAAGAGACCCAGTACTTC
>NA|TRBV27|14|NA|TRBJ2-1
CASSSRSSYNEQFF
TGTGCCAGCAGTTCACGGAGCTCCTACAATGAGCAGTTCTTC
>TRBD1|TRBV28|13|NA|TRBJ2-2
CASSWDRAGELFF
TGTGCCAGCAGTTGGGACAGGGCCGGGGAGCTGTTTTTT
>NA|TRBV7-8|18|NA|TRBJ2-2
CASSLSPGTQKGTGELFF
TGTGCCAGCAGCTTATCCCCGGGGACACAAAAGGGCACCGGGGAGCTGTTTTTT
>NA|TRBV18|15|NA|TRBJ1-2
CASSPPGQQGRGYTF
TGTGCCAGCTCACCACCCGGACAGCAGGGACGTGGCTACACCTTC
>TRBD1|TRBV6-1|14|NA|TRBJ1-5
CASSGQGASQPQHF
TGTGCCAGCAGTGGACAGGGGGCATCTCAGCCCCAGCATTTT
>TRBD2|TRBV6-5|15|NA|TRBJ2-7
CASSYSTSGVYEQYF
TGTGCCAGCAGTTACTCAACTAGCGGGGTCTACGAGCAGTACTTC
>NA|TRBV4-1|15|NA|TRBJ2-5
CASSQALGPQETQYF
TGCGCCAGCAGCCAAGCCCTTGGCCCCCAAGAGACCCAGTACTTC
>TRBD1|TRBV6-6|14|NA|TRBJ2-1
CASSLGQDYNEQFF
TGTGCCAGCAGTCTCGGACAGGACTACAATGAGCAGTTCTTC
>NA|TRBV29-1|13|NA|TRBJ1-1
CSVVPRDNTEAFF
TGCAGCGTTGTCCCCAGGGATAACACTGAAGCTTTCTTT
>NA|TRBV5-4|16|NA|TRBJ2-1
CASTPPGRAEYNEQFF
TGTGCCAGCACCCCCCCCGGCAGGGCCGAGTACAATGAGCAGTTCTTC
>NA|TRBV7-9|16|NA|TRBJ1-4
CASSRIYVAENEKLFF
TGTGCCAGCAGCCGGATATACGTGGCGGAGAATGAAAAACTGTTTTTT
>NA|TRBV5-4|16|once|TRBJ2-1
CASSEPGGLLGNEQFF
TGTGCCAGCAGCGAACCCGGGGGGCTCCTGGGCAATGAGCAGTTCTTC
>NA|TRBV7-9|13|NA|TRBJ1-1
CASSPSPGTEAFF
TGTGCCAGCAGCCCCTCACCGGGCACTGAAGCTTTCTTT
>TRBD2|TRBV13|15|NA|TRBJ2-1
CASSLYLAGYNEQFF
TGTGCCAGCAGCTTATATCTAGCGGGGTACAATGAGCAGTTCTTC
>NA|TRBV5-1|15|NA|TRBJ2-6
CASSLIFAGANVLTF
TGCGCCAGCAGCTTGATTTTCGCTGGGGCCAACGTCCTGACTTTC
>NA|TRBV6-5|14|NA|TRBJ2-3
CASRGGPATDTQYF
TGTGCCAGCCGGGGAGGACCTGCCACAGATACGCAGTATTTT
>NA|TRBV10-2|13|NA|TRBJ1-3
CASSRGIGNTIYF
TGCGCCAGCAGTAGGGGGATCGGAAACACCATATATTTT
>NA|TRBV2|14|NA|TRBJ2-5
CATGLGGKRETQYF
TGTGCCACCGGGCTAGGTGGGAAGCGGGAGACCCAGTACTTC
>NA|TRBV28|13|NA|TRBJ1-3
CASSSGSGNTIYF
TGTGCCAGCAGTTCGGGGAGTGGAAACACCATATATTTT
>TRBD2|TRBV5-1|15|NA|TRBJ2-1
CASSLESSGETEQFF
TGCGCCAGCAGCTTGGAATCTAGCGGGGAGACTGAGCAGTTCTTC
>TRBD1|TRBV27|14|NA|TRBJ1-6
CASSADRGLSPLHF
TGTGCCAGCAGTGCGGACAGGGGGCTTTCACCCCTCCACTTT
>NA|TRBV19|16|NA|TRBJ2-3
CASSMWGGRLTDTQYF
TGTGCCAGTAGTATGTGGGGGGGGCGACTCACAGATACGCAGTATTTT
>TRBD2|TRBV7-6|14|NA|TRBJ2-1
CASSLSGGANEQFF
TGTGCCAGCAGCTTAAGCGGGGGGGCGAATGAGCAGTTCTTC
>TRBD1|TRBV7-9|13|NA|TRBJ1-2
CASSFDRGGGYTF
TGTGCCAGCAGCTTTGACAGGGGGGGTGGCTACACCTTC
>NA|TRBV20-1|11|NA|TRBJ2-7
CSARGSYEQYF
TGCAGTGCTAGAGGGAGCTACGAGCAGTACTTC
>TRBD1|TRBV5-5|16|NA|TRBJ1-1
CASSFTLRTGNTEAFF
TGTGCCAGCAGCTTCACCCTACGGACAGGCAACACTGAAGCTTTCTTT
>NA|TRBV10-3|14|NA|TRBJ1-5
CAISSGIGNQPQHF
TGTGCCATCAGTTCAGGGATCGGCAATCAGCCCCAGCATTTT
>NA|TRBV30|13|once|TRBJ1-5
CAWSVLSNQPQHF
TGTGCCTGGAGTGTACTTAGCAATCAGCCCCAGCATTTT
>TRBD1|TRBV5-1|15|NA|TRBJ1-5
CASSLGTGVHQPQHF
TGCGCCAGCAGCCTAGGGACAGGGGTTCATCAGCCCCAGCATTTT